The 9 T cell receptor beta chains below come from one sample, sequenced in a study of spatial heterogeneity in lung cancer. Described time point: blood at routine non-recurrence follow-up after resection. TCRdb analysed the 5' RACE reads with MiXCR anew, one entry per CDR3 protein. The table includes 100,000 to 120,000 distinct CDR3 sequences, approximately 10% detected once. The starting material was PBMCs, obtained at follow-up. The receptor set was obtained from a female donor with early-stage non-small cell lung cancer.

With regard to this clonotype: A much more abundant neighbour one base away suggests this may be a read error. The chain uses TRBV5-1 and TRBJ2-5; D possibly corresponds to TRBD1 (5 bases). This CDR3 spans 15 amino acids. The germline CDR1 and CDR2 sequences are SGHRS and YFSETQ. With 5 bases removed from V and 3 bases from J, the gap between germline ends came to 17 bases. CDR3 nucleotides: TGCGCCAGCAGGCCTCAGGGATCCGAAGAAGAGACCCAGTACTTC. Amino acids: CASRPQGSEEETQYF.

This clonotype has at least ten counts. The rearrangement joins TRBV7-2 to TRBJ2-1; D not certain. V gave up 6 bases and J gave up 3 bases, with 9 bases separating them. Germline-derived CDR1 and CDR2 are SGHTA and FQGNSA. The length of the CDR3 is 13 residues. CDR3 in DNA: TGTGCCAGCAGTCCCGATCGCTACAATGAGCAGTTCTTC. Translated: CASSPDRYNEQFF.

This clonotype turned up a few times. The rearrangement uses TRBV28 and TRBJ2-7, with D possibly being TRBD1 (6 bases). CDR3 length: 15 amino acids. Germline V gene sequence: CDR1 MDHEN, CDR2 SYDVKM. V was shortened by 9 bases and J by 0 bases, with 18 bases between the two germline ends. The CDR3 protein is CASRTAALSSYEQYF. CDR3 coding DNA: TGTGCCAGTAGGACAGCGGCGTTGAGCTCCTACGAGCAGTACTTC.

This clonotype appeared a few times. The chain links TRBV6-5 to TRBJ2-1; possibly TRBD2 for D (6 bases). Germline CDR1 reads MNHEY; CDR2 reads SVGAGI. Trimming shortened V by 0 bases and J by 2 bases, and 8 bases separated the two germline ends. CDR3 length: 15 amino acids. The CDR3: CASSYSGGAYNEQFF. In nucleotides, the CDR3 is TGTGCCAGCAGTTACTCCGGCGGGGCCTACAATGAGCAGTTCTTC.

This clonotype was seen more than once but under ten times. The chain carries TRBV29-1 and TRBJ1-5; D is undetermined. Germline CDR1 is SQVTM and CDR2 is ANQGSEA. Deletions cut 4 bases from V and 4 bases from J, with 14 bases between. The CDR3 extends over 14 amino acids. The CDR3 sequence: CSVVSEGGNQPQHF. The CDR3 nucleotides are TGCAGCGTTGTGAGTGAGGGAGGGAATCAGCCCCAGCATTTT.

Ten or more counts support this clonotype. Here the CDR3 reads CASRSTGQDNEKLFF. CDR3 in DNA: TGTGCCAGCAGGTCAACGGGACAGGACAATGAAAAACTGTTTTTT. The chain couples TRBV12-3 or TRBV12-4 to TRBJ1-4; TRBD1 matches 8 bases. Losses at the gene ends were 6 bases for V and 5 bases for J; bases not matched to a gene: 8. This CDR3 has 15 residues.

The chain joins TRBV11-2 to TRBJ2-3; no reliable D call. V was cut by 1 base and J by 2 bases, with 7 bases left in between. CDR3 length: 14 residues. In germline, CDR1 is SGHAT, CDR2 FQNNGV. The CDR3 sequence: CASSLGRTTDTQYF. The CDR3 DNA sequence: TGTGCCAGCAGCTTAGGCAGAACCACAGATACGCAGTATTTT.

This clonotype has ten or more counts. The gene calls are TRBV4-2 and TRBJ2-1; a weak D match, TRBD1 (6 bases). The CDR3 is made up of 14 amino acids. V gave up 3 bases and J gave up 10 bases, with 16 bases separating them. Germline CDR1 is LGHNA and CDR2 is YNFKEQ. The DNA of the CDR3 is TGTGCCAGCAGCCAGCCCGGACAGTTACCAGAGCAGTTCTTC. Encoded protein: CASSQPGQLPEQFF.

This clonotype has just a few counts. This chain connects TRBV29-1 to TRBJ2-3; weak D call: TRBD1 (6 bases). V was cut by 2 bases and J by 6 bases, with 15 bases left in between. The germline V gene has CDR1 SQVTM and CDR2 ANQGSEA. The CDR3 covers 14 residues. CDR3 residues: CSVELGADGDTQYF. CDR3 DNA sequence: TGCAGCGTTGAATTGGGGGCGGATGGGGATACGCAGTATTTT.